These T cell receptor beta chains were read from a single sample in a study of blood T cells in healthy people across ages. TCRdb called the 5' RACE reads again in MiXCR, with one record for every CDR3 protein. The profile covers some 640,000 distinct CDR3 sequences, with 45% to 50% appearing a single time and 30% to 40% taken by the ten largest. The sequenced sample consisted of blood. These receptors all come from a woman aged 60-70 years in good health. The CDR3 runs from the conserved cysteine through the conserved F or W. A D gene is named only where the DNA matches it firmly.

V: TRBV7-9; D: -; CDR3: CASSLASTGTDTQYF
V: TRBV20-1; D: -; CDR3: CSARDRVLETQYF
V: TRBV2; D: -; CDR3: CASSERGSSEQYF
V: TRBV15; D: TRBD2; CDR3: CATRPGTRDNEQFF
V: TRBV5-5; D: -; CDR3: CASSTRGNTEAFF
V: TRBV28; D: -; CDR3: CASRPGGVVFTEAFF
V: TRBV20-1; D: -; CDR3: CSARGGKNIQYF
V: TRBV20-1; D: -; CDR3: CSARSQGEKLFF
V: TRBV20-1; D: TRBD1; CDR3: CSAQGGDRDEQFF
V: TRBV20-1; D: -; CDR3: CSAKAAGKHYNEQFF
V: TRBV29-1; D: TRBD1; CDR3: CSVGQGATYEQYF
V: TRBV27; D: -; CDR3: CASSVTPEGSIEQYF
V: TRBV5-1; D: -; CDR3: CASSMSSHNEQFF
V: TRBV2; D: -; CDR3: CASRDKLNTGELFF
V: TRBV5-1; D: -; CDR3: CASSAGGDRPNYGYTF
V: TRBV7-6; D: -; CDR3: CASSLGLPEGTDTQYF
V: TRBV27; D: -; CDR3: CASSRWGKGRETQYF
V: TRBV7-9; D: -; CDR3: CASSVREWDIQYF
V: TRBV5-5; D: TRBD2; CDR3: CASSSPGLAGETQYF
V: TRBV27; D: -; CDR3: CASSPTPGLGHEQYF
V: TRBV6-5; D: TRBD2; CDR3: CASSYPSLAGTEQFF
V: TRBV5-1; D: -; CDR3: CASSLFGTGGHNEQFF
V: TRBV20-1; D: -; CDR3: CSASDRSDEQYF
V: TRBV6-2/TRBV6-3; D: -; CDR3: CASNRPGQAGGRAYEQYF
V: TRBV5-1; D: TRBD2; CDR3: CASRLALETQYF
V: TRBV28; D: TRBD1; CDR3: CASKQTGFSEQFF
V: TRBV10-3; D: TRBD2; CDR3: CAISRTSGSRETQYF
V: TRBV3-1; D: TRBD2; CDR3: CASSQVFTSGVGYEQYF
V: TRBV28; D: -; CDR3: CASTGPYTDTQYF
V: TRBV12-3/TRBV12-4; D: -; CDR3: CASSPWGTLNTEAFF
V: TRBV2; D: -; CDR3: CASVENYGYTF
V: TRBV5-1; D: -; CDR3: CASSSLPYNEQFF
V: TRBV20-1; D: TRBD1; CDR3: CSAGPTGVQETQYF
V: TRBV27; D: TRBD1; CDR3: CASRDRVRSYEQYF
V: TRBV19; D: TRBD1; CDR3: CASSIAGTEAYEQYF
V: TRBV27; D: TRBD1; CDR3: CASSPPTGTTDTQYF
V: TRBV20-1; D: TRBD2; CDR3: CSQWEGSYNEQYF
V: TRBV5-1; D: TRBD2; CDR3: CASSLTSGSFDEQYF
V: TRBV4-2; D: -; CDR3: CASSQALGSGTDTQYF
V: TRBV7-9; D: -; CDR3: CASSMSSSYEQYF
V: TRBV7-2; D: TRBD2; CDR3: CASSLGGTSTYGQYF
V: TRBV20-1; D: -; CDR3: CSASPSDYEQYF
V: TRBV6-6; D: -; CDR3: CASSHGQGGEGIQYF
V: TRBV5-1; D: -; CDR3: CASSSTWGGGTDTQYF
V: TRBV30; D: -; CDR3: CAWSVAGAETQYF
V: TRBV7-9; D: TRBD2; CDR3: CVSSWTSGGAGQFF
V: TRBV10-3; D: TRBD2; CDR3: CAISESLLTSGTHSGQFF
V: TRBV3-1; D: TRBD2; CDR3: CASSQSASGRDMDEQFF
V: TRBV7-3; D: -; CDR3: CASSPEGGGFNYGYTF
V: TRBV11-2; D: TRBD1; CDR3: CASSLRDSETQYF
V: TRBV7-2; D: TRBD2; CDR3: CASSDPGLEVYEQYF
V: TRBV13; D: TRBD1; CDR3: CASSLSIPGQGTETQYF
V: TRBV5-1; D: -; CDR3: CASSLEGGKVYEQYF
V: TRBV7-2; D: -; CDR3: CASSPQARLYQETQYF
V: TRBV7-2; D: TRBD1; CDR3: CASSPGGRGQETQYF
V: TRBV7-8; D: TRBD2; CDR3: CASSSNGLAVNTDTQYF